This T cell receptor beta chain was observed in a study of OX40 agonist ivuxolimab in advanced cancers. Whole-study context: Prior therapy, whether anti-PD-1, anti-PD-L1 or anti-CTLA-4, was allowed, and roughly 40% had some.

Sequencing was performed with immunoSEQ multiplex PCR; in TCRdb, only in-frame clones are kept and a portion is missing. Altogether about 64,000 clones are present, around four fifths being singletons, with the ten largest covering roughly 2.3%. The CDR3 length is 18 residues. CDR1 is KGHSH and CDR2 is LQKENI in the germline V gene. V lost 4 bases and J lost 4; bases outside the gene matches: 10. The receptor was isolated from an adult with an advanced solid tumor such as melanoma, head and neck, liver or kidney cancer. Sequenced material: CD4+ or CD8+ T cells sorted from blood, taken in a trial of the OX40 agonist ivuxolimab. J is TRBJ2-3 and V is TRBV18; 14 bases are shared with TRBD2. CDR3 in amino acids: CASSLSGLAGAVADTQYF. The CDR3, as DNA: TGTGCCAGCTCACTTTCGGGACTAGCGGGAGCGGTCGCAGATACGCAGTATTTT.